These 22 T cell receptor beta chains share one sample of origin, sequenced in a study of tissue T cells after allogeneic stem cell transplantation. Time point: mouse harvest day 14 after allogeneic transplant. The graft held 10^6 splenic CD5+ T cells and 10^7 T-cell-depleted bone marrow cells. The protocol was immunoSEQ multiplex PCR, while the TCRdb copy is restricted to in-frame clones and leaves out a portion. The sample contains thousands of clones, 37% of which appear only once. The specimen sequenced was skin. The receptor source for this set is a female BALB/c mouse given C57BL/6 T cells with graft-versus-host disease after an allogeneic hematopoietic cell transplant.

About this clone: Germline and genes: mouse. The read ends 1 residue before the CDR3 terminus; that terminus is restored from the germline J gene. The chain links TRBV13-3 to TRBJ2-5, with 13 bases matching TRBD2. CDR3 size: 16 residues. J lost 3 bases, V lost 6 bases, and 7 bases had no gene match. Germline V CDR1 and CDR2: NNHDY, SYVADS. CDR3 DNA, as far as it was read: TGTGCCAGCATTCCGGGACTGGGGGGGGCTCAAGACACCCAGTAC. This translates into CASIPGLGGAQDTQY. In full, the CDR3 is CASIPGLGGAQDTQYF.

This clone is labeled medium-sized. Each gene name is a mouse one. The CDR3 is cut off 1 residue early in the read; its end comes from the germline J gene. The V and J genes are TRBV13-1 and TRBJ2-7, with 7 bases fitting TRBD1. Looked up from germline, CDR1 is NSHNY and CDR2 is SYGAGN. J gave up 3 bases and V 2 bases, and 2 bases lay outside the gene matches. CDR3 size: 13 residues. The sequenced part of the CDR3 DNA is TGTGCCAGCAGTGAGGGGGACAGCTATGAACAGTAC. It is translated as CASSEGDSYEQY. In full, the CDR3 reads CASSEGDSYEQYF.

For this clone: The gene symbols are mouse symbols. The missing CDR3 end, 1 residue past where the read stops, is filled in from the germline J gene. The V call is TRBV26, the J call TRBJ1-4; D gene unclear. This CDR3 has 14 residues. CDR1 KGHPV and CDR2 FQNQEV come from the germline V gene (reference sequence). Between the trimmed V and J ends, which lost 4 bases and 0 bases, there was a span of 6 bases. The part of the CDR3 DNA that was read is TGTGCCAGCAGTCAGACAATTTCCAACGAAAGATTATTT. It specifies CASSQTISNERLF. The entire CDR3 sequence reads CASSQTISNERLFF.

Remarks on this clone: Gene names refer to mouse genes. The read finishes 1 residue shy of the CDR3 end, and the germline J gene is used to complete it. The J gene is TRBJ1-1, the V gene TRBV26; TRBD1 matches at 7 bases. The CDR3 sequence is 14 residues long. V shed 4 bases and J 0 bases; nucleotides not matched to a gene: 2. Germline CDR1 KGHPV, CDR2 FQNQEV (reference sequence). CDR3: CASSHQGANTEVFF. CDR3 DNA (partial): TGTGCCAGCAGTCACCAGGGGGCAAACACAGAAGTCTTC.

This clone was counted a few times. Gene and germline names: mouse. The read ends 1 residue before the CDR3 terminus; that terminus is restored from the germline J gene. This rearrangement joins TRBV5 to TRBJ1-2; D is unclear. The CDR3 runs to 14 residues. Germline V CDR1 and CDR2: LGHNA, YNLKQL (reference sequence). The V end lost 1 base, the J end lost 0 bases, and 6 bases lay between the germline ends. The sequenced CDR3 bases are TGTGCCAGCAGCCAAGGCCCAGCAAACTCCGACTACACC. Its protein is CASSQGPANSDYT. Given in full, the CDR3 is CASSQGPANSDYTF.

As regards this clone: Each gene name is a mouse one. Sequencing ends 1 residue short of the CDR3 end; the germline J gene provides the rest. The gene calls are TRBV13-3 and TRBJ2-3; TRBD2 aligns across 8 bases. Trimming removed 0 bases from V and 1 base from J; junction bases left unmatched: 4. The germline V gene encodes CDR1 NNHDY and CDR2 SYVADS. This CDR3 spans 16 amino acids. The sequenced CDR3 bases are TGTGCCAGCAGTGATGCTCTGGGGGGCGGTGCAGAAACGCTGTAT. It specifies CASSDALGGGAETLY. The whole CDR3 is CASSDALGGGAETLYF.

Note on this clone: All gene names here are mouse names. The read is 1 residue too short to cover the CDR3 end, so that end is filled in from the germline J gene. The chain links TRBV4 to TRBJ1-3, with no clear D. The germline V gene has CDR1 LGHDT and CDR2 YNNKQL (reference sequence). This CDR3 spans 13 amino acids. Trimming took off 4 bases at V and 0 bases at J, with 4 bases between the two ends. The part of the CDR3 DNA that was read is TGTGCCAGCAGCTGGGTTTCTGGAAATACGCTCTAT. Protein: CASSWVSGNTLY. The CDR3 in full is CASSWVSGNTLYF.

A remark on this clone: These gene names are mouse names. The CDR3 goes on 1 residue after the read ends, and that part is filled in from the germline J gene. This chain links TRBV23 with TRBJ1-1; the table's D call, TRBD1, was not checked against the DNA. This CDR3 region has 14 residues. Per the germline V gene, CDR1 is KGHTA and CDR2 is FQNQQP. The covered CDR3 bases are TGCTCCAGCAGTCAGAAGACAGGGGGCACAGAAGTCTTC. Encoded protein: CSSSQKTGGTEVF. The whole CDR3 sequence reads CSSSQKTGGTEVFF.

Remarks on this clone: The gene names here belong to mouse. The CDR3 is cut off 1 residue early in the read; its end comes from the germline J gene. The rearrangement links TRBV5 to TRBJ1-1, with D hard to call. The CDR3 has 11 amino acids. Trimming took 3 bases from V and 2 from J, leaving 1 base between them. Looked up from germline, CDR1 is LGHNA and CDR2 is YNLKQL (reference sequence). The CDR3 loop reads CASSHNTEVFF. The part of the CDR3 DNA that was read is TGTGCCAGCAGCCATAACACAGAAGTCTTC.

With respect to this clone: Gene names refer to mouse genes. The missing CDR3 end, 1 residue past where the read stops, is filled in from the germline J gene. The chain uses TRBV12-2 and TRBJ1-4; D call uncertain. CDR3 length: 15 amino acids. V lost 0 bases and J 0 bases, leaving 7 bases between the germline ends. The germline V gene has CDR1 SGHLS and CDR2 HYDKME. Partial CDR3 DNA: TGTGCCAGCTCTCTCGACGGTTTTTCCAACGAAAGATTATTT. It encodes CASSLDGFSNERLF. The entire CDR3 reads CASSLDGFSNERLFF.

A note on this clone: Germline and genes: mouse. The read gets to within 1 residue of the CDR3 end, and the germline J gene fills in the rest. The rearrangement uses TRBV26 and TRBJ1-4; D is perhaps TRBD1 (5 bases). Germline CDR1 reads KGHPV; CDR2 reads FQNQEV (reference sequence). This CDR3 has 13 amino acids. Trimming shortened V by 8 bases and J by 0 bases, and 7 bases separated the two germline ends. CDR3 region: CASGQISNERLFF. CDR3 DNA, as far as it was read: TGTGCCAGCGGACAAATTTCCAACGAAAGATTATTT. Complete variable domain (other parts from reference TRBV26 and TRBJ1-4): NSKVIQTPRYLVKGQGQKAKMRCIPEKGHPVVFWYQQNKNNEFKFLINFQNQEVLQQIDMTEKRFSAECPSNSPCSLEIQSSEAGDSALYLCASGQISNERLFFGHGTKLSVL.

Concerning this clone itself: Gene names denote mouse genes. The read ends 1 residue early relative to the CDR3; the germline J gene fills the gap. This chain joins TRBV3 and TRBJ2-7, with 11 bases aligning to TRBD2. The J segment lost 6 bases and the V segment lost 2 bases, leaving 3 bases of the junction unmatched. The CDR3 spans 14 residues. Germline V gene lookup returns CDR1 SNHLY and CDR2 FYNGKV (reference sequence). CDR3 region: CASSLTLGGREQYF. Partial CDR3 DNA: TGTGCCAGCAGCTTAACACTGGGGGGGCGTGAACAGTAC. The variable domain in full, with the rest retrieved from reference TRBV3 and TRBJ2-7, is GPKVLQIPSHQIIDMGQMVTLNCDPVSNHLYFYWYKQILGQQMEFLVNFYNGKVMEKSKLFKDQFSVERPDGSYFTLKIQPTALEDSAVYFCASSLTLGGREQYFGPGTRLTVL.

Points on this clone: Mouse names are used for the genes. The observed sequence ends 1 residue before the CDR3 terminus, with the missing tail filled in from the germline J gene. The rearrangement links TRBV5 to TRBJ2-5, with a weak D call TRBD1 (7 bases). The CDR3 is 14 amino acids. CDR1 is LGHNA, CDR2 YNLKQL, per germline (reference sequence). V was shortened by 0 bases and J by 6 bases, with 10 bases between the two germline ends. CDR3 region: CASSQERGLDTQYF. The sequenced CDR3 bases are TGTGCCAGCAGCCAAGAGAGGGGGCTGGACACCCAGTAC.

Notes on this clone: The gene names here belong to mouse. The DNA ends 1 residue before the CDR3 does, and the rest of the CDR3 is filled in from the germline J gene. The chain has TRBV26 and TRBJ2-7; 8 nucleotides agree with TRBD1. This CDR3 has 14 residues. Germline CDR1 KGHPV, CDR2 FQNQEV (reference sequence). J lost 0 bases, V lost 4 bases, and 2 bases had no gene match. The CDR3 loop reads CASSPGTGSYEQYF. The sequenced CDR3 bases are TGTGCCAGCAGTCCTGGGACAGGCTCCTATGAACAGTAC.

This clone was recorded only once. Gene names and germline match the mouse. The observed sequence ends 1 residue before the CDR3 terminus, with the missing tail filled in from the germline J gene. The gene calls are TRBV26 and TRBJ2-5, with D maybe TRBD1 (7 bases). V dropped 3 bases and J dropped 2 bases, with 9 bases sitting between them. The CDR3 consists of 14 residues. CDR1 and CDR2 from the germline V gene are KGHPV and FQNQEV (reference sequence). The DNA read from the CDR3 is TGTGCCAGCAGTCTCCAGGGGGGCCAAGACACCCAGTAC. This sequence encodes CASSLQGGQDTQY. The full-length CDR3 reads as CASSLQGGQDTQYF.

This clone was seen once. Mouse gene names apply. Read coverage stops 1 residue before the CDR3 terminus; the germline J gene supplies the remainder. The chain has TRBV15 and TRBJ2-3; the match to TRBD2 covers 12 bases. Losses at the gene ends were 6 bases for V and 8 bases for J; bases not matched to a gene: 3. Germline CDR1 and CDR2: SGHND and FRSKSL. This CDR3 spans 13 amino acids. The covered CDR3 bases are TGTGCCAGCAGCCAGGACTGGGGGGGAACGCTGTAT. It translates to CASSQDWGGTLY. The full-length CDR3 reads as CASSQDWGGTLYF.

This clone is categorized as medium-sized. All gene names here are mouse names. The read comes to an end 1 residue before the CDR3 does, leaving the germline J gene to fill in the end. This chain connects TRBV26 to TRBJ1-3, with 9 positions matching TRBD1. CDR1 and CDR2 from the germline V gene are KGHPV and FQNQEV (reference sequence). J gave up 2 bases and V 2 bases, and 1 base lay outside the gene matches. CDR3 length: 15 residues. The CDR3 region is CASSLGTGTGNTLYF. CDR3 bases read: TGTGCCAGCAGTCTGGGGACAGGGACTGGAAATACGCTCTAT.

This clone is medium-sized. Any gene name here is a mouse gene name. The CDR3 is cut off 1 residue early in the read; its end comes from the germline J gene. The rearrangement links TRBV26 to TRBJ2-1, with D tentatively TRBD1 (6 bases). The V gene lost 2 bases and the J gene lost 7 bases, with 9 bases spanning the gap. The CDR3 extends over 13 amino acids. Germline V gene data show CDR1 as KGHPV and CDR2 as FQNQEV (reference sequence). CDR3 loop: CASSLNRDAEQFF. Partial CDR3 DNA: TGTGCCAGCAGTCTGAACAGGGACGCTGAGCAGTTC.

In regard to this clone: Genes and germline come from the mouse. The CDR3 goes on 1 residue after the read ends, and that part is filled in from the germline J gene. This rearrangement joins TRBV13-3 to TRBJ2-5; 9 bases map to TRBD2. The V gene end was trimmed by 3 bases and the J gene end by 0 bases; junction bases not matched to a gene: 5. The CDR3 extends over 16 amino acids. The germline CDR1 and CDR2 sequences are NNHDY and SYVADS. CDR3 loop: CASSGLGVSNQDTQYF. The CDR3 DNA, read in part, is TGTGCCAGCAGTGGACTGGGGGTAAGTAACCAAGACACCCAGTAC.

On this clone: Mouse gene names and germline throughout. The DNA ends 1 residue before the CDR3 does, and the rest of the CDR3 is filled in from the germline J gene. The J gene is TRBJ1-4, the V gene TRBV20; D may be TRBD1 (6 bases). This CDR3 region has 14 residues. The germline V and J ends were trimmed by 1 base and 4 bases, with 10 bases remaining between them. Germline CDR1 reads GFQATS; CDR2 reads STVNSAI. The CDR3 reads CGARVGTNNERLFF. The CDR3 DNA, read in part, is TGTGGTGCTAGGGTGGGGACAAACAACGAAAGATTATTT.

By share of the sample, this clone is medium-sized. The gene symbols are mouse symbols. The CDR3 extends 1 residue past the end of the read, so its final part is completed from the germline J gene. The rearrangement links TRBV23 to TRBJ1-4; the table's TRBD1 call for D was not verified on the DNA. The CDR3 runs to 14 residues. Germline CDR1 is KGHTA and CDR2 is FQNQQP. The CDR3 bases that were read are TGCTCCAGCAGCCCCGGGACAGGGGGCGAAAGATTATTT. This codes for CSSSPGTGGERLF. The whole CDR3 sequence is CSSSPGTGGERLFF. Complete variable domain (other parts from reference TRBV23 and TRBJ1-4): DAAVTQKPRYLIKMKGQEAEMKCIPEKGHTAVFWYQQKQSKELKFLIYFQNQQPLDQIDMVKERFSAVCPSSSLCSLGIRTCEAEDSALYLCSSSPGTGGERLFFGHGTKLSVL.

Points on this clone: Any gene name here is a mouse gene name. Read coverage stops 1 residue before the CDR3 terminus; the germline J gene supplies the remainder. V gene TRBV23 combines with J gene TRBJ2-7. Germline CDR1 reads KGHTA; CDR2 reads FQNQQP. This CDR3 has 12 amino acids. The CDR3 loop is CSSSRTSYEQYF. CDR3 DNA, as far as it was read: TGCTCCAGCAGTAGGACCTCCTATGAACAGTAC.